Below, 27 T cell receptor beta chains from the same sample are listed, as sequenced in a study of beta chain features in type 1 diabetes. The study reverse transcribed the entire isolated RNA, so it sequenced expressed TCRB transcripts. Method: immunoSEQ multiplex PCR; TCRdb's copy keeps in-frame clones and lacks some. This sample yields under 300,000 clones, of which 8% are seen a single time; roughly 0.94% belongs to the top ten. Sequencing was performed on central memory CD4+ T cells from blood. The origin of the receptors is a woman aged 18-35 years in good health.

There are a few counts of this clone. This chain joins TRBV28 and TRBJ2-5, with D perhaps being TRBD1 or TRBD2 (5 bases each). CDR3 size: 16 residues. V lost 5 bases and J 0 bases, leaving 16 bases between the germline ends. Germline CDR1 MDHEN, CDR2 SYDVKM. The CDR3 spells CASSQPGTAYQETQYF. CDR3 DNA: TGTGCCAGCAGTCAACCCGGGACCGCGTACCAAGAGACCCAGTACTTC.

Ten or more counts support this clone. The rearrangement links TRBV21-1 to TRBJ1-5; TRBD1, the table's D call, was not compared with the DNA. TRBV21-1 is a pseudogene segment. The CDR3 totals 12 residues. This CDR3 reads CASRNQDQPQHF. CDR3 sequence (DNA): TGTGCCAGCAGGAATCAGGATCAGCCCCAGCATTTT.

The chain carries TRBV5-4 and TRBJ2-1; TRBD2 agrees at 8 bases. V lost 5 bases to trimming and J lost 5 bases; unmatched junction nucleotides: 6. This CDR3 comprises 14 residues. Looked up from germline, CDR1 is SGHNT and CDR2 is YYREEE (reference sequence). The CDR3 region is CASSIAGHDNEQFF. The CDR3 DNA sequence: TGTGCCAGCAGTATAGCGGGACACGACAATGAGCAGTTCTTC.

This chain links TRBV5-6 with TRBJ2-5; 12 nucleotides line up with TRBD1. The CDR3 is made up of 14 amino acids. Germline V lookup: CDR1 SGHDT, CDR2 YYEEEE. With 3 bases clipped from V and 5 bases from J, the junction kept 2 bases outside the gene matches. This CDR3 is CASSWDRGHETQYF. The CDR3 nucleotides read TGTGCCAGCAGCTGGGACAGGGGGCATGAGACCCAGTACTTC.

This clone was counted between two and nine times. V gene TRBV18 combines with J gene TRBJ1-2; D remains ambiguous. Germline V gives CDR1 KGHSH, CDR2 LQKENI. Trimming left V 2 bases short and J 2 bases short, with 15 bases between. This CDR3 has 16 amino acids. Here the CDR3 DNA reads TGTGCCAGCTCACCAGTTGGGTCGGCCCGAAACTATGGCTACACCTTC. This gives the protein CASSPVGSARNYGYTF. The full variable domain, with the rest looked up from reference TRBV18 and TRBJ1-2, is NAGVMQNPRHLVRRRGQEARLRCSPMKGHSHVYWYRQLPEEGLKFMVYLQKENIIDESGMPKERFSAEFPKEGPSILRIQQVVRGDSAAYFCASSPVGSARNYGYTFGSGTRLTVV.

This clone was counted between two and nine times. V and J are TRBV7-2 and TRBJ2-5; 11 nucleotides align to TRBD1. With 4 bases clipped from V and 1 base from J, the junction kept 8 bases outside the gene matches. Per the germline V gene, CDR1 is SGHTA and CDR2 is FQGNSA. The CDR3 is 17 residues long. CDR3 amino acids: CASSSGWGTGGQETQYF. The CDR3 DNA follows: TGTGCCAGCAGCTCAGGGTGGGGGACAGGGGGCCAAGAGACCCAGTACTTC.

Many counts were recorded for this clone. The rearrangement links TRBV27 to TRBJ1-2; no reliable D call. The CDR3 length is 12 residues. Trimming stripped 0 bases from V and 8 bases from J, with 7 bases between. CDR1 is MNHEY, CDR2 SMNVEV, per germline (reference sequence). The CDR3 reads CASSLSGEGYTF. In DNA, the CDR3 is TGTGCCAGCAGTTTATCCGGGGAGGGCTACACCTTC.

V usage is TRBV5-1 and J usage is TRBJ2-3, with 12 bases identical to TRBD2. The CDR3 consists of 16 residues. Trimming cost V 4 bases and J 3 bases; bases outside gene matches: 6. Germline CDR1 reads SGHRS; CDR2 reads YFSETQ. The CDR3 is CASSSGLAGWTDTQYF. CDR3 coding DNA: TGCGCCAGCAGCAGCGGACTAGCGGGGTGGACAGATACGCAGTATTTT. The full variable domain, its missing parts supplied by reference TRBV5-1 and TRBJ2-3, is KAGVTQTPRYLIKTRGQQVTLSCSPISGHRSVSWYQQTPGQGLQFLFEYFSETQRNKGNFPGRFSGRQFSNSRSEMNVSTLELGDSALYLCASSSGLAGWTDTQYFGPGTRLTVL.

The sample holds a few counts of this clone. The CDR3 here is CATSRRAGALKYQETQYF. The CDR3 DNA follows: TGTGCCACCAGCAGACGAGCGGGGGCCCTTAAGTACCAAGAGACCCAGTACTTC. V gene TRBV15 combines with J gene TRBJ2-5; 8 bases map to TRBD2. From germline, CDR1 is LNHNV and CDR2 YYDKDF (reference sequence). Trimming took 2 bases from V and 0 from J; bases not matched to a gene: 11. The CDR3 contains 18 residues.

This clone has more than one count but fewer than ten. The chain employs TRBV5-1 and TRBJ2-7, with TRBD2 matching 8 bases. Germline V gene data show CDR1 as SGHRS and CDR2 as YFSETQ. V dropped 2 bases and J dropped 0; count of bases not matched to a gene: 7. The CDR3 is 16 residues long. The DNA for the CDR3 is TGCGCCAGCAGCTTATCGGCGGGAGGCGGCTCCTACGAGCAGTACTTC. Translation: CASSLSAGGGSYEQYF.

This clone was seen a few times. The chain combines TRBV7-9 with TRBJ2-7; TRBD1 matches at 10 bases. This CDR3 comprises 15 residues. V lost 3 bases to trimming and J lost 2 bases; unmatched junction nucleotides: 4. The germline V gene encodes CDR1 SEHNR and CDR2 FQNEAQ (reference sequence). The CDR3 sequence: CASSFPGTGAYEQYF. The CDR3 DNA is TGTGCCAGCAGCTTTCCCGGGACAGGGGCCTACGAGCAGTACTTC.

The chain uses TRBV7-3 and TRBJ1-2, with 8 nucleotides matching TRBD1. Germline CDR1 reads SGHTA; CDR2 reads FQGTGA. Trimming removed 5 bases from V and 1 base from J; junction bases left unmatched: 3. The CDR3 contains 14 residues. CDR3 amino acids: CASSPDRGNYGYTF. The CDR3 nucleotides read TGTGCCAGCAGCCCCGACAGGGGTAACTATGGCTACACCTTC.

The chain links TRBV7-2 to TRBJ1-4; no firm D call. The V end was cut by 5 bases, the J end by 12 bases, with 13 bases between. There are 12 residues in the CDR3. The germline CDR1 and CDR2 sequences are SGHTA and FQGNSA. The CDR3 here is CASSPGTGQLFF. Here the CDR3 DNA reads TGTGCCAGCAGCCCCGGCACTGGACAACTGTTTTTT.

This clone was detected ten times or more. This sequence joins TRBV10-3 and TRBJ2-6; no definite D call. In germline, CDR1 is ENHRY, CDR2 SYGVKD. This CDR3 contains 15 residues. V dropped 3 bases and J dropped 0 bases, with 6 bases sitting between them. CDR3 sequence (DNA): TGTGCCATCAGTGACCAGAACTCTGGGGCCAACGTCCTGACTTTC. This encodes CAISDQNSGANVLTF.

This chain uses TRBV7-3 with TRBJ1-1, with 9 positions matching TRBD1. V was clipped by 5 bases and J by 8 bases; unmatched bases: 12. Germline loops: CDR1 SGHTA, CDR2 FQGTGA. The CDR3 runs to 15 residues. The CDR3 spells CASSSTAGQGFEAFF. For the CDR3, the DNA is TGTGCCAGCAGCAGCACCGCCGGACAGGGGTTCGAAGCTTTCTTT.

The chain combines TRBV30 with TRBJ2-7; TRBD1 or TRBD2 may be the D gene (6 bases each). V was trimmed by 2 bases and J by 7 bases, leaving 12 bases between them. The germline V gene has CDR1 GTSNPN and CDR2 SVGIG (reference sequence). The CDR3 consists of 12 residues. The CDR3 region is CAWSTGAREQYF. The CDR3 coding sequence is TGTGCCTGGAGTACGGGGGCCAGGGAGCAGTACTTC.

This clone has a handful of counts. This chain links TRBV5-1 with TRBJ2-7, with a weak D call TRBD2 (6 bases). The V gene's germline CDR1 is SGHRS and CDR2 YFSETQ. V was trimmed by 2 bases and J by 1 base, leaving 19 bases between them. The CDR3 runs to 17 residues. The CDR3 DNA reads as TGCGCCAGCAGCTTTTCCCCTGTAGCGGTCGGTTCCTACGAGCAGTACTTC. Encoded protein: CASSFSPVAVGSYEQYF.

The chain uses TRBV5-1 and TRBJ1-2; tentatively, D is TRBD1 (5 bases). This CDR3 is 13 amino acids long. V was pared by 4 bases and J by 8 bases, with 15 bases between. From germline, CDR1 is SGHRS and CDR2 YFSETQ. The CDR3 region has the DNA TGCGCCAGCAGCCCTCTCAGGGAGTCCGGCTACACCTTC. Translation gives CASSPLRESGYTF.

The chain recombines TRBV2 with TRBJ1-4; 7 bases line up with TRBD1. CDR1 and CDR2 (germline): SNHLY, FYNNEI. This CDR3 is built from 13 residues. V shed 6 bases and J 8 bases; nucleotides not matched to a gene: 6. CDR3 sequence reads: CASRRDSKEKLFF. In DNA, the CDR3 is TGTGCCAGCAGGAGGGACAGCAAAGAAAAACTGTTTTTT.

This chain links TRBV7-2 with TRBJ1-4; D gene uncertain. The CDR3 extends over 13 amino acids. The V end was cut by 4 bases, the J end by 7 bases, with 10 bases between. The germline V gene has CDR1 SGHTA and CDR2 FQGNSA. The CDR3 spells CASSSRESEKLFF. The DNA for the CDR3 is TGTGCCAGCAGCTCAAGGGAGAGTGAAAAACTGTTTTTT. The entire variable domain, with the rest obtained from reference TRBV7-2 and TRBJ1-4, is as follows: GAGVSQSPSNKVTEKGKDVELRCDPISGHTALYWYRQSLGQGLEFLIYFQGNSAPDKSGLPSDRFSAERTGGSVSTLTIQRTQQEDSAVYLCASSSRESEKLFFGSGTQLSVL.

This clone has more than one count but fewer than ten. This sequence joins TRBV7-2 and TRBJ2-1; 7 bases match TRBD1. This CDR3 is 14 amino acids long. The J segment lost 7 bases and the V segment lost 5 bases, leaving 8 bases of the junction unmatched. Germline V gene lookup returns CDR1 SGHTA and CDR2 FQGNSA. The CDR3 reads CASSQRQGGNEQFF. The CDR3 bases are TGTGCCAGCAGCCAGAGACAGGGTGGTAATGAGCAGTTCTTC.

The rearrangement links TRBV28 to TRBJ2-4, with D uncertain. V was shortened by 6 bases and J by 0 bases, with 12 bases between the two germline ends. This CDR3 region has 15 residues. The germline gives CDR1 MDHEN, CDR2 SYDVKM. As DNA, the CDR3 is TGTGCCAGCAGGCGCCGGACGGTAGCCAAAAACATTCAGTACTTC. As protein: CASRRRTVAKNIQYF.

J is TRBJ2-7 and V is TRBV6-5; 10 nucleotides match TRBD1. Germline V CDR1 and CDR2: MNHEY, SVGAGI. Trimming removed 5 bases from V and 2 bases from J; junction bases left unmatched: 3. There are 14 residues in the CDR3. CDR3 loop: CASSRTGGTYEQYF. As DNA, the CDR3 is TGTGCCAGCAGTCGGACAGGGGGAACCTACGAGCAGTACTTC.

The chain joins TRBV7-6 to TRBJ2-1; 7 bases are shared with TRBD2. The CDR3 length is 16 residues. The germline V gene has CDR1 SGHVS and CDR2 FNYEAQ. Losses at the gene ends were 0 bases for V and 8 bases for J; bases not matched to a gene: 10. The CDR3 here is CASSLARSGVGDEQFF. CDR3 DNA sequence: TGTGCCAGCAGCTTAGCGCGGAGCGGGGTGGGAGATGAGCAGTTCTTC.

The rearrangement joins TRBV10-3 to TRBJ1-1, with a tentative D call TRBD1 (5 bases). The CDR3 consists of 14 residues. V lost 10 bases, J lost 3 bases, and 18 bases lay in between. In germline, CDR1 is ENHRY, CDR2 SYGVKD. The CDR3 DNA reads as TGTGCCACACGAGGCCACCAGGGCGACACTGAAGCTTTCTTT. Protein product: CATRGHQGDTEAFF.

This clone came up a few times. CDR3 in amino acids: CASSRGAGDEKLFF. DNA for the CDR3: TGTGCCAGCAGCCGAGGTGCGGGGGATGAAAAACTGTTTTTT. The rearrangement uses TRBV7-2 and TRBJ1-4; maybe TRBD1 (5 bases). Germline V gene sequence: CDR1 SGHTA, CDR2 FQGNSA. The CDR3 is 14 amino acids. The V end lost 5 bases, the J end lost 6 bases, and 13 bases lay between the germline ends.

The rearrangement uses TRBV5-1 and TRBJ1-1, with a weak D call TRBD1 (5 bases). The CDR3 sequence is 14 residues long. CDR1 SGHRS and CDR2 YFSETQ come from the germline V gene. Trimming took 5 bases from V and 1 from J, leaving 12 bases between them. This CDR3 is CASSFDSQNTEAFF. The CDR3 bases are TGCGCCAGCAGTTTCGACAGCCAGAACACTGAAGCTTTCTTT.